This is a list of T cell receptor beta chains from one sample in a study of CD8+ T cells in alopecia areata. The data were produced by immunoSEQ multiplex PCR, yet TCRdb's version contains in-frame clones alone and is incomplete. The sample includes about 97,000 clones, just under 60% seen only once; the top ten take roughly 15%. Material: CD8+ T cells sorted from blood, obtained at week 56, from a patient treated with tofacitinib. The receptors come from a human donor with alopecia areata. Each CDR3 is given with its conserved first and last residue. The D gene is left open where the match is weak. Expanded clones are given a class, and other clones once, few, many or no size at all.

>TRBJ2-7|TRBV5-1|NA|NA
CASSWTDSFGEQYF
>TRBJ1-1|TRBV5-1|NA|NA
CASSFWDTCVDTEAFF
>TRBJ2-7|TRBV7-2|NA|NA
CASSYRSREQYF
>TRBJ2-5|TRBV5-1|TRBD2|NA
CASTASGRWLTETQYF
>TRBJ2-3|TRBV14|NA|NA
CASSQVGVVWDRYF
>TRBJ2-7|TRBV4-1|TRBD2|NA
CASSQRLAGSYEQYF
>TRBJ2-7|TRBV4-1|TRBD1|NA
CASSRGQGDYEQYF
>TRBJ2-1|TRBV2|TRBD1|NA
CASRAGTAYNEQFF
>TRBJ2-3|TRBV7-8|TRBD2|NA
CASYSGGDTQYF
>TRBJ2-3|TRBV27|NA|NA
CASSFWSGGTDTQYF
>TRBJ2-7|TRBV19|NA|NA
CASSRSSYEQYF
>TRBJ2-5|TRBV5-1|NA|NA
CASSSSDPGGETQYF
>TRBJ1-2|TRBV5-6|TRBD1|few
CASSPGTVANYGYTF
>TRBJ1-1|TRBV11-2|NA|NA
CASSFEWNTEAFF
>TRBJ2-2|TRBV2|TRBD1|NA
CASRTGTGDTGELFF
>TRBJ2-1|TRBV27|NA|NA
CASSSATTRLYLYNEQFF
>TRBJ1-4|TRBV5-4|NA|NA
CASSLDGAGEKLFF
>TRBJ2-7|TRBV27|TRBD1|NA
CASSTGTGREQYF
>TRBJ2-5|TRBV10-3|NA|NA
CAISESFGQQETQYF
>TRBJ2-3|TRBV5-6|TRBD2|NA
CASNPVGGGADTQYF
>TRBJ2-7|TRBV19|TRBD1|NA
CASSPGQGAYEQYF
>TRBJ2-7|TRBV15|TRBD1|NA
CATSKTIGQGLEQYF
>TRBJ2-7|TRBV28|NA|few
CASSLQGSYEQYF
>TRBJ2-3|TRBV5-1|TRBD2|few
CASSLFTSESTDTQYF
>TRBJ2-5|TRBV4-2|TRBD2|few
CASSQEEFRTSGVETQYF
>TRBJ2-3|TRBV4-1|TRBD1|NA
CASSNSQGVSTDTQYF
>TRBJ1-1|TRBV4-2|NA|few
CASSLPNGVTEAFF
>TRBJ1-1|TRBV11-3|NA|NA
CASSSGRMNTEAFF
>TRBJ2-7|TRBV15|NA|NA
CATSSGKGTNEQYF
>TRBJ2-7|TRBV5-1|NA|NA
CASSPWLGPSYEQYF
>TRBJ2-3|TRBV13|NA|few
CASSLTSPKGDTQYF
>TRBJ2-5|TRBV4-1|NA|few
CASSHPKTRDHQETQYF
>TRBJ2-4|TRBV30|NA|NA
CAWTAGGTKNIQYF
>TRBJ2-7|TRBV15|TRBD1|once
CATSRPTGNEQYF
>TRBJ2-5|TRBV21-1|NA|NA
CASSSKTGETQYF
>TRBJ1-1|TRBV6-6|TRBD1|NA
CASSYTTGGIEAFF
>TRBJ2-7|TRBV2|TRBD2|NA
CASRVGLAGGSYEQYF
>TRBJ1-2|TRBV5-6|NA|NA
CASSFPTQGPGYTF
>TRBJ1-2|TRBV6-1|NA|NA
CASSDSEGYTF
>TRBJ2-5|TRBV6-6|NA|NA
CASSYSAYETQYF
>TRBJ2-3|TRBV29-1|NA|NA
CSVEATDTQYF
>TRBJ1-1|TRBV5-6|NA|NA
CASSLVGGETNTEAFF
>TRBJ2-7|TRBV6-5|TRBD2|NA
CASSVREDGYEQYF
>TRBJ1-1|TRBV13|TRBD1|NA
CASSLTGGASTEAFF
>TRBJ2-2|TRBV5-1|NA|NA
CASSLESHTNGELFF
>TRBJ2-7|TRBV7-8|NA|NA
CASSLVWPRDTYEQYF
>TRBJ2-7|TRBV21-1|NA|NA
CASKTRPGVYEQYF
>TRBJ2-1|TRBV15|NA|NA
CATSGTGMVNEQFF
>TRBJ2-7|TRBV4-2|NA|NA
CASSQGTTSVDYEQYF
>TRBJ1-5|TRBV6-6|NA|NA
CASSLSGRNQPQHF
>TRBJ1-3|TRBV5-1|NA|NA
CASSPDGGGNTIYF
>TRBJ2-3|TRBV27|NA|few
CASSFLDTQYF
>TRBJ2-1|TRBV12-5|TRBD2|NA
CASGLVSSGYYNEQFF
>TRBJ2-7|TRBV5-1|NA|NA
CASSFQDPYEQYF